This T cell receptor (beta chain) emerged from a study of Ad26.COV2.S vaccination and SARS-CoV-2 variants. Study summary: Administration of Ad26.COV2.S was intramuscular, either once or twice 56 days apart. Study results and caveats: Recipients given vaccine exceeded placebo recipients in spike-specific TCR breadth.

To note about this clone: Its antigen is unknown.

Documented treatment: roughly 18 received Ad26.COV2.S at low or high dose, single or two shots; several received placebo; per-sample allocation not given. Vaccine and placebo recipients were sampled on day 63 after the first injection. Boston supplied an adult donor aged 18-55 years. Clones were read by immunoSEQ multiplex PCR, and TCRdb kept only the in-frame ones, dropping some. The sample includes about 460,000 clones, roughly nine tenths of them seen just once. This receptor was identified in a person aged 18-65 years who received the Ad26.COV2.S COVID-19 vaccine or a placebo. This specimen was peripheral blood, taken in a trial of Ad26.COV2.S vaccine versus placebo.

The CDR3 DNA sequence: TGTGCCAGCACTGCCTTCGGGAGGACCCAGTACTTC. Translation: CASTAFGRTQYF. V is TRBV5-6 and J is TRBJ2-5, with D possibly being TRBD2 (6 bases). This CDR3 spans 12 amino acids. Between the trimmed V and J ends, which lost 6 bases and 7 bases, there was a span of 13 bases. Germline values: CDR1 SGHDT, CDR2 YYEEEE.